This entry lists 19 T cell receptor beta chains sequenced from one sample in a study of long-term antiretroviral therapy in people with HIV. At survey level, the immunoSEQ assay was run in its v3.0 version. The protocol was immunoSEQ multiplex PCR, while the TCRdb copy is restricted to in-frame clones and leaves out a portion. The sample records over 15,000 clones, roughly 73% being singletons. The specimen comprised unsorted PBMCs, sampled less than 2.2 years before starting antiretroviral therapy. These receptors were collected from a young man with HIV.

J is TRBJ1-2 and V is TRBV6-1; 7 bases are shared with TRBD1. The V segment lost 5 bases and the J segment 4 bases; nucleotides outside the gene matches: 7. The CDR3 length is 14 residues. Germline V gives CDR1 MNHNS, CDR2 SASEGT. The DNA of the CDR3 is TGTGCCAGCAGTCGGCACGGACAGGCCTATGGCTACACCTTC. Its protein is CASSRHGQAYGYTF.

The gene calls are TRBV5-1 and TRBJ1-1; no reliable D call. Trimming left V 2 bases short and J 5 bases short, with 13 bases between. The germline CDR1 and CDR2 sequences are SGHRS and YFSETQ. The CDR3 covers 14 residues. The CDR3 here is CASSLKLIGTEAFF. The CDR3 nucleotides read TGCGCCAGCAGCTTAAAGTTAATAGGTACTGAAGCTTTCTTT.

The rearrangement links TRBV2 to TRBJ2-7; unclear D gene. The CDR3 runs 11 residues. V was cut by 7 bases and J by 3 bases, with 7 bases left in between. Germline values: CDR1 SNHLY, CDR2 FYNNEI. DNA for the CDR3: TGTGCCAGCAAGCTAGTCTACGAGCAGTACTTC. It yields the protein CASKLVYEQYF.

The V and J genes are TRBV7-9 and TRBJ1-4; 10 positions agree with TRBD1. Losses at the gene ends were 5 bases for V and 4 bases for J; bases not matched to a gene: 1. CDR1 SEHNR and CDR2 FQNEAQ come from the germline V gene (reference sequence). CDR3 length: 14 residues. Here the CDR3 DNA reads TGTGCCAGCAGCCGGACAGGGGGTAATGAAAAACTGTTTTTT. Protein product: CASSRTGGNEKLFF.

This clone was observed once. This chain joins TRBV11-2 and TRBJ1-3; possibly TRBD1 for D (5 bases). CDR1 is SGHAT and CDR2 is FQNNGV in the germline V gene. V lost 0 bases and J lost 4, with 10 bases in between. This CDR3 is 15 amino acids long. CDR3 bases: TGTGCCAGCAGCTTAGAATCAGGGTCCGGAAACACCATATATTTT. This translates into CASSLESGSGNTIYF.

The chain is built from TRBV29-1 and TRBJ2-2, with 7 bases aligning to TRBD2. The germline gives CDR1 SQVTM, CDR2 ANQGSEA. J was trimmed by 9 bases and V by 0 bases; bases with no gene match: 7. The CDR3 contains 14 residues. CDR3 in amino acids: CSVEDAGERRELFF. The DNA of the CDR3 is TGCAGCGTTGAAGATGCGGGGGAACGTCGGGAGCTGTTTTTT.

The rearrangement joins TRBV15 to TRBJ1-2; D perhaps matches TRBD1 (5 bases). Germline V gene data show CDR1 as LNHNV and CDR2 as YYDKDF (reference sequence). The CDR3 is 17 residues long. V lost 1 base to trimming and J lost 0 bases, with 15 bases between them. DNA for the CDR3: TGTGCCACCAGCAGAGTCCCAGGGAGGGTCCCTAACTATGGCTACACCTTC. It is translated as CATSRVPGRVPNYGYTF.

The chain combines TRBV7-9 with TRBJ2-1; 7 bases align to TRBD1. Germline V lookup: CDR1 SEHNR, CDR2 FQNEAQ (reference sequence). V shed 4 bases, J shed 4 bases, and the junction held 13 bases outside the gene matches. The length of the CDR3 is 17 residues. The CDR3 DNA reads TGTGCCAGCAGCTCTCCGGCAAGGGGGCCGGGATACAATGAGCAGTTCTTC. Residues: CASSSPARGPGYNEQFF. The full variable domain, in which reference TRBV7-9 and TRBJ2-1 provide the parts outside the CDR3, is DTGVSQNPRHKITKRGQNVTFRCDPISEHNRLYWYRQTLGQGPEFLTYFQNEAQLEKSRLLSDRFSAERPKGSFSTLEIQRTEQGDSAMYLCASSSPARGPGYNEQFFGPGTRLTVL.

The chain recombines TRBV27 with TRBJ2-7, with a weak D call TRBD2 (6 bases). In germline, CDR1 is MNHEY, CDR2 SMNVEV (reference sequence). Trimming shortened V by 3 bases and J by 7 bases, and 13 bases separated the two germline ends. The CDR3 loop spans 13 amino acids. CDR3 sequence: CASSLVAGREQYF. CDR3 DNA: TGTGCCAGCAGTTTGGTGGCAGGGAGGGAGCAGTACTTC.

The chain joins TRBV30 to TRBJ1-1; D uncertain. CDR1 is GTSNPN and CDR2 is SVGIG in the germline V gene (reference sequence). V lost 4 bases and J 1 base, leaving 10 bases between the germline ends. The CDR3 runs to 13 residues. CDR3 sequence (DNA): TGTGCCTGGATGGCGACGGGGAACACTGAAGCTTTCTTT. Residues: CAWMATGNTEAFF. The entire variable domain, with the rest obtained from reference TRBV30 and TRBJ1-1, is as follows: SQTIHQWPATLVQPVGSPLSLECTVEGTSNPNLYWYRQAAGRGLQLLFYSVGIGQISSEVPQNLSASRPQDRQFILSSKKLLLSDSGFYLCAWMATGNTEAFFGQGTRLTVV.

The chain recombines TRBV19 with TRBJ2-1, with TRBD2 matching 11 bases. Germline values: CDR1 LNHDA, CDR2 SQIVND (reference sequence). Unmatched junction bases numbered 8, after V lost 6 bases and J lost 4 bases. The length of the CDR3 is 16 residues. CDR3: CASSPLTSGMYNEQFF. For the CDR3, the DNA is TGTGCCAGTAGCCCCTTGACTAGCGGGATGTACAATGAGCAGTTCTTC.

This clone is medium-sized. The chain has TRBV27 and TRBJ2-5; D remains ambiguous. Per the germline V gene, CDR1 is MNHEY and CDR2 is SMNVEV (reference sequence). Trimming left V 2 bases short and J 5 bases short, with 12 bases between. The CDR3 length is 14 residues. The CDR3 reads CASSLNVRSETQYF. The CDR3, as DNA: TGTGCCAGCAGTTTAAACGTCCGGTCGGAGACCCAGTACTTC.

V gene TRBV18 combines with J gene TRBJ1-2, with TRBD1 matching 8 bases. The V segment lost 4 bases and the J segment 8 bases; nucleotides outside the gene matches: 9. Germline V gene sequence: CDR1 KGHSH, CDR2 LQKENI. CDR3 size: 14 residues. This CDR3 is CASSLQGAAEGYTF. In DNA form, the CDR3 reads TGTGCCAGCTCACTGCAGGGGGCGGCGGAGGGCTACACCTTC.

The chain is built from TRBV7-2 and TRBJ2-7; D uncertain. The CDR3 has 17 amino acids. V was trimmed by 2 bases and J by 4 bases, leaving 21 bases between them. The germline V gene has CDR1 SGHTA and CDR2 FQGNSA. Written as DNA, the CDR3 is TGTGCCAGCAGCTTAAGGTCTGTCAGCGCTACGTGGTACGAGCAGTACTTC. It specifies CASSLRSVSATWYEQYF.

This chain uses TRBV5-1 with TRBJ2-2; 7 nucleotides agree with TRBD1. V dropped 1 base and J dropped 6; count of bases not matched to a gene: 12. The CDR3 has 17 residues. CDR1 is SGHRS and CDR2 is YFSETQ in the germline V gene. The CDR3 bases are TGCGCCAGCAGCTTGTTCGGGACAGTTGAGTTATCCGGGGAGCTGTTTTTT. It yields the protein CASSLFGTVELSGELFF.

The chain has TRBV29-1 and TRBJ2-1; TRBD2 aligns across 16 bases. V dropped 1 base and J dropped 4; count of bases not matched to a gene: 7. CDR3 length: 18 amino acids. Germline-derived CDR1 and CDR2 are SQVTM and ANQGSEA. The CDR3 sequence is CSVEGGLAGGLEYNEQFF. Here the CDR3 DNA reads TGCAGCGTTGAAGGGGGACTAGCGGGAGGGCTGGAGTACAATGAGCAGTTCTTC.

This clone came up a few times. The CDR3 DNA sequence: TGTGCCAGCAGCTTAGAGGGGCCGAACACTGAAGCTTTCTTT. This gives the protein CASSLEGPNTEAFF. This rearrangement joins TRBV7-8 to TRBJ1-1, with D tentatively TRBD1 (5 bases). This CDR3 has 14 residues. With 1 base removed from V and 1 base from J, the gap between germline ends came to 7 bases. In germline, CDR1 is SGHVS, CDR2 FQNEAQ.

The gene calls are TRBV29-1 and TRBJ2-7; 11 nucleotides agree with TRBD2. Germline values: CDR1 SQVTM, CDR2 ANQGSEA. The CDR3 runs 14 residues. After removal of 7 bases from V and 4 bases from J, the junction contained 9 bases not matched to a gene. CDR3 region: CSAMVAGGGYEQYF. CDR3 DNA: TGCAGCGCCATGGTAGCGGGAGGGGGATACGAGCAGTACTTC.

The chain recombines TRBV10-3 with TRBJ2-4; D not certain. The germline V gene encodes CDR1 ENHRY and CDR2 SYGVKD. Trimming took 2 bases from V and 1 from J, leaving 6 bases between them. The CDR3 contains 14 residues. The CDR3 nucleotides are TGTGCCATCAGTGAGGGCCCGGCCAAAAACATTCAGTACTTC. It codes for CAISEGPAKNIQYF.